This T cell receptor (beta chain) derives from a study of identical twins. Only healthy Caucasians were enrolled as donors. This clonotype was counted a few times. What it recognizes is unknown. Study-level results: Models, which agreed with sharing between unrelated individuals, nonetheless underestimated the out-of-frame TCR alpha sharing seen in monozygotic twins. There is a chance that invariant MAIT and iNKT cells partially muddied zero-insertion analyses.

Unique molecular identifiers were present on the cDNA, which also gained a universal primer site by template switching. MiXCR was run by TCRdb on the 5' RACE reads, yielding one entry per CDR3 protein. The sample lists around 1.7 million distinct CDR3 sequences, more than 30% seen once, with more than 0.25% in the top ten. Germline V lookup: CDR1 SGHAT, CDR2 FQNNGV. This CDR3 region has 15 residues. Trimming cost V 1 base and J 2 bases, with 12 bases left between them. This clonotype originated in a newborn girl in good health. The sequenced sample consisted of cord blood. The V and J genes are TRBV11-2 and TRBJ2-7; D perhaps matches TRBD2 (5 bases). The CDR3 coding sequence is TGTGCCAGCAGCTTAGCTAGCCCGACGACCTACGAGCAGTACTTC. Translation gives CASSLASPTTYEQYF.